One sample yielded the 10 T cell receptor beta chains listed below, sequenced in a study of blood T cell repertoires in COVID-19. Method: immunoSEQ multiplex PCR; TCRdb's copy keeps in-frame clones and lacks some. This sample has some 120,000 clones, with around 90% found just once. Sequenced material: peripheral blood. The receptors derive from a man aged 50 to 59 with active COVID-19.

This clone was counted between two and nine times. This sequence joins TRBV5-1 and TRBJ1-2, with D perhaps matching TRBD1 (5 bases). Germline values: CDR1 SGHRS, CDR2 YFSETQ. V dropped 2 bases and J dropped 4 bases, with 12 bases sitting between them. The CDR3 is 14 residues long. CDR3 in amino acids: CASSLLDSIYGYTF. In DNA, the CDR3 is TGCGCCAGCAGCTTACTCGACAGTATCTATGGCTACACCTTC.

This chain connects TRBV15 to TRBJ2-3; 13 bases match TRBD2. Germline trimming cut 0 bases from V and 4 bases from J; bases unmatched to any gene: 1. Germline assignment: CDR1 LNHNV and CDR2 YYDKDF (reference sequence). The CDR3 is 16 amino acids. The CDR3 DNA sequence: TGTGCCACCAGCAGAGAGACTAGCGGGGGGTCAGATACGCAGTATTTT. It translates to CATSRETSGGSDTQYF.

The chain joins TRBV5-1 to TRBJ2-3, with 7 nucleotides matching TRBD2. Germline CDR1 is SGHRS and CDR2 is YFSETQ. The J segment lost 2 bases and the V segment lost 0 bases, leaving 6 bases of the junction unmatched. The CDR3 is 16 amino acids. Here the CDR3 reads CASSLGLGGITDTQYF. CDR3 DNA: TGCGCCAGCAGCTTGGGACTGGGGGGGATCACAGATACGCAGTATTTT.

The gene calls are TRBV27 and TRBJ2-7, with a tentative D call TRBD2 (6 bases). This CDR3 contains 13 residues. Germline lookup yields CDR1 MNHEY and CDR2 SMNVEV (reference sequence). Trimming cost V 6 bases and J 1 base, with 10 bases left between them. CDR3 protein: CASRGGASYEQYV. CDR3 bases: TGTGCCAGCAGGGGGGGAGCTTCCTACGAGCAGTACGTC.

This clone was observed a few times. V is TRBV5-1 and J is TRBJ1-4, with D possibly being TRBD1 (6 bases). The CDR3 covers 14 residues. CDR1 is SGHRS, CDR2 YFSETQ, per germline. V was cut by 7 bases and J by 5 bases, with 15 bases left in between. The CDR3 here is CASHQGSANEKLFF. CDR3 nucleotide sequence: TGCGCCAGCCACCAGGGGTCGGCGAATGAAAAACTGTTTTTT.

This clone occurred a few times. The CDR3 protein is CASTETGMNTEAFF. The DNA of the CDR3 is TGTGCCAGTACAGAGACGGGGATGAACACTGAAGCTTTCTTT. The genes are TRBV19 and TRBJ1-1; D gene uncertain. The CDR3 is 14 residues long. V lost 7 bases, J lost 0 bases, and 12 bases lay in between. CDR1 and CDR2 (germline): LNHDA, SQIVND (reference sequence).

This clone showed up just once. The chain is built from TRBV7-9 and TRBJ2-5; 9 positions agree with TRBD2. Germline V lookup: CDR1 SEHNR, CDR2 FQNEAQ (reference sequence). V lost 5 bases to trimming and J lost 5 bases; unmatched junction nucleotides: 6. CDR3 length equals 14 residues. CDR3 DNA: TGTGCCAGCAGCCCTAGTGCGGGGGGGGAGACCCAGTACTTC. Its translation: CASSPSAGGETQYF.

This chain joins TRBV5-1 and TRBJ2-3, with 15 bases fitting TRBD2. The germline V gene has CDR1 SGHRS and CDR2 YFSETQ. The CDR3 loop spans 23 amino acids. The V gene end was trimmed by 3 bases and the J gene end by 2 bases; junction bases not matched to a gene: 22. The CDR3 here is CASSYNPPGLAGGGPVDTDTQYF. The CDR3 DNA sequence: TGCGCCAGCAGCTACAACCCACCGGGACTAGCGGGGGGAGGCCCAGTCGACACAGATACGCAGTATTTT.

Here the CDR3 reads CASSSPGGITDTQYF. CDR3 coding DNA: TGTGCCAGCAGCAGTCCAGGCGGGATAACAGATACGCAGTATTTT. The rearrangement links TRBV5-6 to TRBJ2-3; D possibly corresponds to TRBD2 (6 bases). Trimming pared 4 bases from V and 3 bases from J, leaving 15 bases between. The CDR3 totals 15 residues. In germline, CDR1 is SGHDT, CDR2 YYEEEE.

The gene calls are TRBV11-3 and TRBJ2-5, with 10 bases matching TRBD1. The CDR3 has 16 amino acids. With 4 bases clipped from V and 5 bases from J, the junction kept 10 bases outside the gene matches. Germline CDR1 and CDR2: SGHNT and YENEEA. CDR3 residues: CASSSQGQGGTETQYF. The CDR3 DNA is TGTGCCAGCAGCTCCCAAGGACAGGGGGGTACGGAGACCCAGTACTTC.